What follows are 28 T cell receptor beta chains derived from one specimen sequenced in a study of blood T cell repertoires in COVID-19. Sequencing was performed with immunoSEQ multiplex PCR; in TCRdb, only in-frame clones are kept and a portion is missing. The sample holds 300,000 to 350,000 clones; 70% to 90% are singletons and the top ten take 2.2%. The specimen sequenced was PBMCs or T cells enriched from blood (not recorded which). The receptor set was obtained from a man under 40 who had recovered from COVID-19.

V gene TRBV7-9 combines with J gene TRBJ2-3; no clear D gene. V shed 7 bases and J shed 5 bases, with 13 bases lying between them. The CDR3 is 13 residues long. Germline V gene data show CDR1 as SEHNR and CDR2 as FQNEAQ (reference sequence). The DNA for the CDR3 is TGTGCCAGCAACTCAATAACCGAAGATACGCAGTATTTT. Its translation is CASNSITEDTQYF.

The gene calls are TRBV4-3 and TRBJ2-7, with a weak D call TRBD1 (6 bases). CDR3 length: 15 amino acids. Germline assignment: CDR1 LGHNA and CDR2 YSLEER. The V end lost 1 base, the J end lost 0 bases, and 10 bases lay between the germline ends. The CDR3 DNA sequence: TGCGCCAGCAGCCAAGGGATGACAGGCTCCTACGAGCAGTACTTC. It encodes CASSQGMTGSYEQYF.

The V and J genes are TRBV5-1 and TRBJ2-5, with 9 nucleotides matching TRBD2. The CDR3 has 15 amino acids. Germline CDR1 SGHRS, CDR2 YFSETQ. With 4 bases clipped from V and 3 bases from J, the junction kept 7 bases outside the gene matches. Written as DNA, the CDR3 is TGCGCCAGCAGCCCGGGTAGCGGGGGAGAAGAGACCCAGTACTTC. Its protein is CASSPGSGGEETQYF.

The chain carries TRBV9 and TRBJ1-3, with D possibly TRBD1 on 6 matching bases. The CDR3 has 15 residues. Germline CDR1 reads SGDLS; CDR2 reads YYNGEE. Trimming stripped 0 bases from V and 0 bases from J, with 7 bases between. CDR3 sequence: CASSVGGGSGNTIYF. The CDR3, as DNA: TGTGCCAGCAGCGTAGGAGGGGGCTCTGGAAACACCATATATTTT.

J is TRBJ1-2 and V is TRBV7-2; D might be TRBD1 (5 bases). The CDR3 sequence is 15 residues long. Trimming removed 5 bases at V and 6 bases at J, with 19 bases between. Germline CDR1 and CDR2: SGHTA and FQGNSA. The CDR3 sequence: CASSPRQLVIDGYTF. The CDR3 DNA follows: TGTGCCAGCAGCCCAAGACAGTTAGTCATAGATGGCTACACCTTC.

V gene TRBV7-2 combines with J gene TRBJ2-1; no reliable D call. This CDR3 comprises 15 residues. From germline, CDR1 is SGHTA and CDR2 FQGNSA. V was clipped by 5 bases and J by 0 bases, with 11 bases between them. In nucleotides, the CDR3 is TGTGCCAGCAGCCCCCTTATTAGCTCCTACAATGAGCAGTTCTTC. This gives the protein CASSPLISSYNEQFF.

A note on this clone: Other nucleotide sequences in the sample specify the same CDR3. The chain employs TRBV2 and TRBJ1-2, with 9 bases fitting TRBD1. Trimming cost V 3 bases and J 5 bases; bases outside gene matches: 1. CDR3 length: 13 residues. Germline CDR1 SNHLY, CDR2 FYNNEI. CDR3 nucleotide sequence: TGTGCCAGCAGTGAGGGACAGGGATATGGCTACACCTTC. It specifies CASSEGQGYGYTF.

The V gene is TRBV24-1, the J gene TRBJ1-5; TRBD1 matches at 7 bases. The germline CDR1 and CDR2 sequences are KGHDR and SFDVKD. Trimming cost V 4 bases and J 5 bases; bases outside gene matches: 4. The CDR3 is 14 residues long. The CDR3 DNA is TGTGCCACCAGTGACCTCAGGGGGGATCAGCCCCAGCATTTT. It encodes CATSDLRGDQPQHF.

Turning to this clone: One end of the junction fails to match germline, which may point to a read error. The V and J genes are TRBV7-2 and TRBJ2-5; tentatively, D is TRBD1 or TRBD2 (5 bases each). Per germline, CDR1 SGHTA and CDR2 FQGNSA. This CDR3 is built from 15 residues. This chain's CDR3 is CASSLASGYQETQYF. CDR3 in DNA: TGTGCCAGCAGCCTAGCTTCAGGGTACCAAGAGACCCAGTACTTC.

CDR3 protein: CASSGTGGRDTIYF. CDR3 nucleotides: TGTGCCAGCAGCGGGACAGGGGGGAGAGACACCATATATTTT. This rearrangement joins TRBV9 to TRBJ1-3; 10 nucleotides align to TRBD1. CDR1 is SGDLS, CDR2 YYNGEE, per germline. V shed 3 bases, J shed 8 bases, and the junction held 5 bases outside the gene matches. CDR3 length equals 14 residues.

V is TRBV27 and J is TRBJ1-5; TRBD1 agrees at 11 bases. V trimming: 5 bases; J trimming: 2 bases; junction bases outside the gene matches: 5. The CDR3 sequence is 16 residues long. In germline, CDR1 is MNHEY, CDR2 SMNVEV (reference sequence). CDR3 region: CASSGQGAVGNQPQHF. In DNA form, the CDR3 reads TGTGCCAGCAGTGGACAGGGGGCGGTAGGCAATCAGCCCCAGCATTTT.

V is TRBV5-1 and J is TRBJ2-7, with D possibly matching TRBD1 (6 bases). Germline V gene sequence: CDR1 SGHRS, CDR2 YFSETQ. V was pared by 2 bases and J by 2 bases, with 11 bases between. This CDR3 contains 14 residues. This CDR3 reads CASSFGTTPYEQYF. The CDR3 bases are TGCGCCAGCAGCTTCGGGACAACACCCTACGAGCAGTACTTC.

The rearrangement uses TRBV5-4 and TRBJ2-5; 10 bases match TRBD2. CDR3 length: 15 residues. Germline loops: CDR1 SGHNT, CDR2 YYREEE (reference sequence). Unmatched junction bases numbered 5, after V lost 2 bases and J lost 4 bases. The CDR3 DNA reads TGTGCCAGCAGCTTTATAGCGGGGGGAGGAGAGACCCAGTACTTC. Its translation is CASSFIAGGGETQYF.

J is TRBJ2-3 and V is TRBV9, with a weak D call TRBD1 (5 bases). The CDR3 has 17 amino acids. Between the trimmed V and J ends, which lost 0 bases and 0 bases, there was a span of 14 bases. In germline, CDR1 is SGDLS, CDR2 YYNGEE. This CDR3 is CASSVEMTATSTDTQYF. CDR3 DNA sequence: TGTGCCAGCAGCGTAGAAATGACAGCGACTAGCACAGATACGCAGTATTTT.

The chain employs TRBV5-5 and TRBJ1-1; D unclear. V gave up 0 bases and J gave up 1 base, with 10 bases separating them. The CDR3 covers 15 residues. The germline CDR1 and CDR2 sequences are SGHKS and YYEKEE (reference sequence). This CDR3 is CASSLASSGNTEAFF. For the CDR3, the DNA is TGTGCCAGCAGCTTGGCATCTTCAGGGAACACTGAAGCTTTCTTT. Filled out from reference TRBV5-5 and TRBJ1-1, the complete variable domain reads DAGVTQSPTHLIKTRGQQVTLRCSPISGHKSVSWYQQVLGQGPQFIFQYYEKEERGRGNFPDRFSARQFPNYSSELNVNALLLGDSALYLCASSLASSGNTEAFFGQGTRLTVV.

V gene TRBV19 combines with J gene TRBJ1-1; no clear D gene. Germline V gene data show CDR1 as LNHDA and CDR2 as SQIVND (reference sequence). Trimming stripped 5 bases from V and 4 bases from J, with 11 bases between. This CDR3 contains 13 residues. The CDR3 nucleotides read TGTGCCAGTAGTGCACTGGGGAGCACTGAAGCTTTCTTT. Encoded protein: CASSALGSTEAFF.

This clone was recorded a few times. The CDR3 loop reads CASKAGQGLRSPLHF. In DNA form, the CDR3 reads TGTGCCAGCAAGGCTGGACAGGGTTTACGGTCACCCCTCCACTTT. The V gene is TRBV7-2, the J gene TRBJ1-6, with TRBD1 matching 8 bases. V lost 7 bases to trimming and J lost 10 bases; unmatched junction nucleotides: 12. This CDR3 has 15 amino acids. From germline, CDR1 is SGHTA and CDR2 FQGNSA. The whole variable domain, remainder taken from reference TRBV7-2 and TRBJ1-6, is GAGVSQSPSNKVTEKGKDVELRCDPISGHTALYWYRQSLGQGLEFLIYFQGNSAPDKSGLPSDRFSAERTGGSVSTLTIQRTQQEDSAVYLCASKAGQGLRSPLHFGNGTRLTVT.

This rearrangement joins TRBV7-9 to TRBJ1-3; D call uncertain. The CDR3 consists of 13 residues. The germline V gene has CDR1 SEHNR and CDR2 FQNEAQ (reference sequence). V was cut by 5 bases and J by 3 bases, with 8 bases left in between. This chain's CDR3 is CASSAVLGNTIYF. Here the CDR3 DNA reads TGTGCCAGCAGCGCAGTCCTTGGAAACACCATATATTTT.

This clone is a singleton in its sample. The rearrangement links TRBV19 to TRBJ1-2; D is possibly TRBD1 (5 bases). Germline lookup yields CDR1 LNHDA and CDR2 SQIVND (reference sequence). The CDR3 extends over 13 amino acids. With 3 bases removed from V and 2 bases from J, the gap between germline ends came to 7 bases. CDR3 DNA sequence: TGTGCCAGTAGTATCCCAGGGAACTATGGCTACACCTTC. This codes for CASSIPGNYGYTF.

This clone was counted a single time. The chain combines TRBV7-9 with TRBJ1-2; tentative D call: TRBD1 (6 bases). Trimming took 3 bases from V and 8 from J, leaving 16 bases between them. The CDR3 is 14 residues long. Germline V gene data show CDR1 as SEHNR and CDR2 as FQNEAQ (reference sequence). CDR3 coding DNA: TGTGCCAGCAGCTTGATACAGGGCATCGGGGGCTACACCTTC. It translates to CASSLIQGIGGYTF.

V and J are TRBV30 and TRBJ1-4; no definite D call. Germline CDR1 is GTSNPN and CDR2 is SVGIG (reference sequence). CDR3 length equals 12 residues. V dropped 5 bases and J dropped 8 bases, with 12 bases sitting between them. Here the CDR3 reads CAWQYGREKLFF. CDR3 in DNA: TGTGCCTGGCAATACGGGAGGGAAAAACTGTTTTTT.

V and J are TRBV30 and TRBJ1-6; D gene unclear. V was pared by 2 bases and J by 7 bases, with 12 bases between. Germline V gene data show CDR1 as GTSNPN and CDR2 as SVGIG (reference sequence). The CDR3 covers 14 residues. In nucleotides, the CDR3 is TGTGCCTGGAGTTATGACGCAGGAAATTCACCCCTCCACTTT. Protein product: CAWSYDAGNSPLHF.

The chain carries TRBV2 and TRBJ1-4, with D unresolved. This CDR3 region has 15 residues. CDR1 and CDR2 (germline): SNHLY, FYNNEI. Deletions cut 7 bases from V and 0 bases from J, with 12 bases between. The CDR3 bases are TGTGCCAGCAAGCTATACTACGCAACTAATGAAAAACTGTTTTTT. Translating it yields CASKLYYATNEKLFF.

The chain combines TRBV30 with TRBJ2-2; possibly TRBD2 for D (5 bases). CDR1 is GTSNPN and CDR2 is SVGIG in the germline V gene (reference sequence). V lost 7 bases to trimming and J lost 1 base, with 13 bases between them. The CDR3 is 14 amino acids. CDR3 loop: CASGTAVNTGELFF. The CDR3 DNA sequence: TGTGCCTCGGGAACAGCGGTGAACACCGGGGAGCTGTTTTTT.

The sample holds a few counts of this clone. The chain combines TRBV19 with TRBJ1-1; a weak D match, TRBD1 (5 bases). This CDR3 is 13 amino acids long. Germline CDR1 is LNHDA and CDR2 is SQIVND (reference sequence). The V end was cut by 7 bases, the J end by 3 bases, with 12 bases between. CDR3 loop: CASTRGADTEAFF. The CDR3 DNA reads as TGTGCCAGTACGCGTGGGGCGGACACTGAAGCTTTCTTT.

V gene TRBV29-1 combines with J gene TRBJ1-3, with a possible D match to TRBD1 (6 bases). The CDR3 is 18 amino acids. Germline assignment: CDR1 SQVTM and CDR2 ANQGSEA. V was cut by 5 bases and J by 0 bases, with 23 bases left in between. This CDR3 reads CSVTSGTGLRSSGNTIYF. In nucleotides, the CDR3 is TGCAGCGTTACGTCGGGTACAGGGCTCCGTAGCTCTGGAAACACCATATATTTT.

This clone occurred once. This specimen includes other DNA sequences encoding the same CDR3. The chain combines TRBV6-1 with TRBJ1-5; TRBD1 agrees at 7 bases. V was clipped by 0 bases and J by 6 bases; unmatched bases: 5. CDR1 and CDR2 (germline): MNHNS, SASEGT. The CDR3 runs to 15 residues. CDR3 sequence: CASSEARQGLQPQHF. Written as DNA, the CDR3 is TGTGCCAGCAGTGAAGCGCGACAGGGCCTTCAGCCCCAGCATTTT.

The V call is TRBV28, the J call TRBJ1-1, with D unclear. The length of the CDR3 is 12 residues. V was pared by 7 bases and J by 0 bases, with 6 bases between. Germline values: CDR1 MDHEN, CDR2 SYDVKM. CDR3 nucleotides: TGTGCCAGCAACAGTATGAACACTGAAGCTTTCTTT. It encodes CASNSMNTEAFF.